What follows describes a single TCR beta chain. V lost 4 bases and J lost 4, with 14 bases in between. CDR3 length: 15 residues. The germline CDR1 and CDR2 sequences are MNHEY and SMNVEV (reference sequence). Original handling: Estimated nucleated cell counts came from reference gene primer amplification. Sequencing used immunoSEQ multiplex PCR; TCRdb keeps in-frame clones, though not all of them. That table furnishes V, J and clone size, whereas the DNA furnished D and trimming. This sample has some 270,000 clones, with approximately 90% found just once. Assignment of participants to cohorts was predicated upon participant-reported clinical history. The sample is drawn from a study of blood T cell repertoires in COVID-19. Study at large: There were acute and convalescent COVID-19 samples, and they came from the United States, Italy and Spain. The cDNA or gDNA used as material had been derived from T cells, B-cell-depleted T cells, or PBMCs.

The chain employs TRBV27 and TRBJ2-1, with a weak D call TRBD2 (6 bases). Sequencing was carried out using PBMCs or T cells enriched from blood (not recorded which). The receptor comes from a woman aged 25 to 39 with acute COVID-19. Here the CDR3 reads CASSSGLPTYNEQFF. The CDR3, as DNA: TGTGCCAGCAGTTCGGGACTCCCGACTTACAATGAGCAGTTCTTC.